This T cell receptor beta chain was recovered during a study of neoadjuvant anti-PD-1 for oral cavity cancer (dated by TCRdb to the early 2020s). The study in broad terms: Three to four biweekly doses of nivolumab at 3 mg/kg were mostly administered to patients before curative-intent surgical resection. A fourth nivolumab dose was given around day 43 to patients without progression, and definitive surgical resection was performed in those patients on days 50-56. Under RECIST 1.1, patients with complete response, partial response or stable disease were classed as responders, and patients with progression were classed as non-responders. The parent correlative cohort included over nine patients, with an approximately 30% response rate.

As concerns this clone: Its antigen is currently not known. No much larger clone is present one base from it, and per-base qualities are unavailable.

For deep sequencing, PBMC libraries mostly used approximately 500 ng of input genomic DNA, with six replicates for each sample. The immunoSEQ hsTCRbeta kit was used to prepare TCRbeta libraries, following the manufacturer's instructions. An Illumina NovaSeq 6000 S4 flow cell was used to sequence the final libraries, which had first been combined to 3 nM. Per the authors' processing: The immunoSEQ Analyzer was used for raw data preprocessing and quality control. The analysis was limited to productive rearrangements, and each clonotype was defined by a unique CDR3 amino acid sequence. Repertoire clonality was estimated as the Gini-Simpson index, which was computed with the R package tcR. Student's t test was used to compare Gini indices, and Pearson correlation was used to assess associations with tumor size change. Sourced from immuneACCESS, this table was stored by TCRdb with only in-frame sequences that have V and J called. A share of the clones is absent; for the studies checked, an unresolved V gene accounts for under half, and the remainder has no known explanation. The D gene and trimming were derived from the DNA, and the V and J assignments and clone size from that table. This sample lists some 30,000 clones; 80% were detected once. Under 3.5% of the sample belongs to the ten largest clones.

Measured from the cysteine to the phenylalanine, the CDR3 is 16 residues long. Of all the DNA, just the CDR3 is kept, 48 bases in frame from base 1. V has 7 bases trimmed and J has 9 bases trimmed; junction bases matching no gene number 16. For CDR1 and CDR2, the germline V gene lists SGHTA and FQGNSA. What the authors observed across the whole study: A higher pretreatment blood Treg/Th17 ratio correlated with both higher pretreatment blood TCRbeta clonality and lower post-treatment tumor TCRbeta clonality. After neoadjuvant nivolumab, significantly higher T cell clonality (Gini index) was found within PBMCs in non-responders than in responders. The TCR analyses had only three patients in each response group, and the authors called for validation in larger cohorts.

The time point label corresponds to: after neoadjuvant nivolumab, at surgical resection. The patients had newly diagnosed stage II-IVA oral cavity squamous cell carcinoma and had not received any prior systemic or radiation treatment. The cohort was composed of patients with HPV-negative, locally advanced oral cavity squamous cell carcinoma. Peripheral blood mononuclear cells were analyzed directly and were not maintained or expanded in culture. Samples came from a longitudinal correlative study of a single-arm phase II trial of neoadjuvant nivolumab in oral cavity squamous cell carcinoma. Subject-matched pre- and post-treatment PBMCs and tumors from three responders and three non-responders were subjected to genomic DNA-based TCRbeta sequencing. Peripheral blood mononuclear cells were collected once before nivolumab treatment and again after treatment, at the time of surgery. The Maxwell RSC DNA from Cells kit was used to extract genomic DNA from PBMCs.

The starting material was PBMCs, obtained after nivolumab (anti-PD-1) treatment. This clonotype was obtained from a person aged 40-85 years with oral cavity squamous cell carcinoma. The receptor chain draws on TRBV7-2 and TRBJ2-3; 10 bases in the middle match TRBD2. Here the CDR3 is given as CASTPQIIAGGETQYF. The DNA reads as follows: TGTGCCAGCACCCCCCAGATAATAGCGGGGGGAGAGACGCAGTATTTT.